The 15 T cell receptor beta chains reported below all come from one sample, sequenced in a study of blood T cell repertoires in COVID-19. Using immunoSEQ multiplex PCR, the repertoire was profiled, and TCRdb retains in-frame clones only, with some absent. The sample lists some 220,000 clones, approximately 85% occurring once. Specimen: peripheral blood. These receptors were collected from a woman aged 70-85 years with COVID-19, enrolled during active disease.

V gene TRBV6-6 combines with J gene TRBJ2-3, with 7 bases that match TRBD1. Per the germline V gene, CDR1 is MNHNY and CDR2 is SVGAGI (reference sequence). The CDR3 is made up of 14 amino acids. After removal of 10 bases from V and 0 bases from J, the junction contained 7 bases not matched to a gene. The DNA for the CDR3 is TGTGCCACCAAACAGGGGTCCAGCACAGATACGCAGTATTTT. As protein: CATKQGSSTDTQYF.

CDR3 loop: CASSPTGRGYDTEAFF. The CDR3 nucleotides read TGTGCCAGCAGTCCAACCGGGAGGGGGTATGACACTGAAGCTTTCTTT. J is TRBJ1-1 and V is TRBV7-9; possibly TRBD1 for D (6 bases). The CDR3 contains 16 residues. Germline assignment: CDR1 SEHNR and CDR2 FQNEAQ (reference sequence). Trimming shortened V by 6 bases and J by 3 bases, and 20 bases separated the two germline ends.

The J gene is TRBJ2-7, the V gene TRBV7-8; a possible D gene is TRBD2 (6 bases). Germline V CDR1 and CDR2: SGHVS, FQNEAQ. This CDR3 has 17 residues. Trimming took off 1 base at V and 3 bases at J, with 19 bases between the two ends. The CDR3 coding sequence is TGTGCCAGCAGCTTAGGATCGATGTCGGGAGTCAGCTACGAGCAGTACTTC. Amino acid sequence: CASSLGSMSGVSYEQYF.

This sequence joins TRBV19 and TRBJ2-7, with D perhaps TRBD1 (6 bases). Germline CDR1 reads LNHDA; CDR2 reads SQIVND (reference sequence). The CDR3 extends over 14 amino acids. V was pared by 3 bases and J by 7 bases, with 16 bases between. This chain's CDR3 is CASSIPGHSREQYF. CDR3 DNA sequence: TGTGCCAGTAGTATTCCGGGACATTCGAGGGAGCAGTACTTC.

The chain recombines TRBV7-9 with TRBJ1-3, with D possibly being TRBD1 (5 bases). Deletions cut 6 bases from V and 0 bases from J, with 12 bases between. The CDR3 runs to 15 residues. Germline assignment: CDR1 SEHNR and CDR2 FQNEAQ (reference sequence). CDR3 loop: CASRSPTVSGNTIYF. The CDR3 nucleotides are TGTGCCAGCAGATCCCCGACAGTCTCTGGAAACACCATATATTTT.

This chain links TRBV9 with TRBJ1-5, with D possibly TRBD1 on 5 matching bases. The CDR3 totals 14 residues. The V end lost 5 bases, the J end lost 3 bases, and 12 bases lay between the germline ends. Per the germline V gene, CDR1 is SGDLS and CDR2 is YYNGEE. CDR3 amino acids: CASSAGGNNQPQHF. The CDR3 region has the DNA TGTGCCAGCAGTGCCGGGGGTAACAATCAGCCCCAGCATTTT.

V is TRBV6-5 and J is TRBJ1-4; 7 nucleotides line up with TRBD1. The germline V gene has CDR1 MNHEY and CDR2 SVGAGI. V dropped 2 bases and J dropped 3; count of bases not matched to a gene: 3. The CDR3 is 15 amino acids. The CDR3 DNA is TGTGCCAGCAGTTACGGAGGGGGCTCTAATGAAAAACTGTTTTTT. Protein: CASSYGGGSNEKLFF.

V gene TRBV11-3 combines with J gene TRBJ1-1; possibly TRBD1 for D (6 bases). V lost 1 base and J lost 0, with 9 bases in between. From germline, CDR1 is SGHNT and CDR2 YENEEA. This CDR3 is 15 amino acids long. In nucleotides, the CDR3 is TGTGCCAGCAGCTTAGGGGGGCAGATGAACACTGAAGCTTTCTTT. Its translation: CASSLGGQMNTEAFF.

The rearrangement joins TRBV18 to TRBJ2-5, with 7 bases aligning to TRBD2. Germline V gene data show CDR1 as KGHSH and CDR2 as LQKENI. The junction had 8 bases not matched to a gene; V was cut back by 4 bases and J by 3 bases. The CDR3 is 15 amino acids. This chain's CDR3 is CASSRGGPAKETQYF. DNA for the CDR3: TGTGCCAGCTCACGCGGGGGACCAGCCAAAGAGACCCAGTACTTC.

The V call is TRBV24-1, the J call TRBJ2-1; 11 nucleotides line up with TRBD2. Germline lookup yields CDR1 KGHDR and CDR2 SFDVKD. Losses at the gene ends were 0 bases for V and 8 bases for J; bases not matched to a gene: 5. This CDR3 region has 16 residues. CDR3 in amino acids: CATSDLQLAGDHEQFF. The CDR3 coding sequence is TGTGCCACCAGTGATTTGCAACTAGCGGGAGACCATGAGCAGTTCTTC.

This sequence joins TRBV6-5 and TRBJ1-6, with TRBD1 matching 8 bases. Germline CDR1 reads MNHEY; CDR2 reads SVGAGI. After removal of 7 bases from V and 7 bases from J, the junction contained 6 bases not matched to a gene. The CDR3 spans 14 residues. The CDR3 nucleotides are TGTGCCAGCACCTTAAACAGGGGGAATTCACCCCTCCACTTT. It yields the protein CASTLNRGNSPLHF.

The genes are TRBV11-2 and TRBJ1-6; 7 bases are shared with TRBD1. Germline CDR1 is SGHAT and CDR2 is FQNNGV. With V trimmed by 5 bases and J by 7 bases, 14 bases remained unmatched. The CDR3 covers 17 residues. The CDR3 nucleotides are TGTGCCAGCAGCCCGCAGAGGGGGCGCGGAGGGAATTCACCCCTCCACTTT. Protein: CASSPQRGRGGNSPLHF.

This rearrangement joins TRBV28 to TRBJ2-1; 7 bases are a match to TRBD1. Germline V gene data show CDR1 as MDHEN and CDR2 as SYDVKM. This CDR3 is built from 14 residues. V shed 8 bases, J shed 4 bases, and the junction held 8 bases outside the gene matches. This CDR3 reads CASVRQGGYNEQFF. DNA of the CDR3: TGTGCCAGCGTTCGACAGGGCGGATACAATGAGCAGTTCTTC.

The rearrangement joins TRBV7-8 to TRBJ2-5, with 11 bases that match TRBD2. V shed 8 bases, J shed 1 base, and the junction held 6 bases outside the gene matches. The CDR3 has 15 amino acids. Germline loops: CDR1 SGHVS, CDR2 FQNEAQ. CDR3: CASCKTSGIQETQYF. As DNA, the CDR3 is TGTGCCAGCTGTAAGACTAGCGGGATCCAAGAGACCCAGTACTTC.

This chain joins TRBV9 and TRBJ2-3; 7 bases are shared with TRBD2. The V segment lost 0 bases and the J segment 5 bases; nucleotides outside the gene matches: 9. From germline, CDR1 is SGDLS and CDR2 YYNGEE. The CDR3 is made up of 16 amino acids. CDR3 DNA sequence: TGTGCCAGCAGCGTAGGGGAGGGCATCCTCGGAGATACGCAGTATTTT. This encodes CASSVGEGILGDTQYF.